These 10 T cell receptor beta chains share one sample of origin, sequenced in a study of early T cells in non-severe SARS-CoV-2 infection (dated by TCRdb to 2020 to 2023). Library creation used 5' RACE. The instrument given in TCRdb is NextSeq 500. TCRdb cleaned the public reads at Q25 with fastp, built clones with MiXCR and kept in-frame beta chains. Rows are unified per CDR3 protein, each entry keeping the most common DNA and genes. Present in this sample are over 95,000 distinct CDR3 sequences, 16% of which were seen just once. Jointly, the top ten make up 0.95% to 1.5% of the sample. Sequencing input: whole blood. The receptors here all came from an adult who was a healthcare worker with PCR-confirmed SARS-CoV-2 infection or an uninfected control (not recorded which).

The V call is TRBV28, the J call TRBJ1-2; D is unclear. CDR3 length: 13 amino acids. CDR1 and CDR2 from the germline V gene are MDHEN and SYDVKM. V shed 3 bases and J shed 1 base, with 6 bases lying between them. CDR3 nucleotide sequence: TGTGCCAGCAGTTTGCCACATAACTATGGCTACACCTTC. Amino acid sequence: CASSLPHNYGYTF.

J is TRBJ2-3 and V is TRBV29-1, with 8 positions matching TRBD2. The J segment lost 3 bases and the V segment lost 4 bases, leaving 9 bases of the junction unmatched. There are 15 residues in the CDR3. In germline, CDR1 is SQVTM, CDR2 ANQGSEA. The CDR3 region is CSVVMTGGPTDTQYF. In nucleotides, the CDR3 is TGCAGCGTTGTTATGACGGGAGGGCCTACAGATACGCAGTATTTT.

The chain employs TRBV27 and TRBJ2-2; D gene ambiguous. CDR3 size: 13 residues. Germline lookup yields CDR1 MNHEY and CDR2 SMNVEV (reference sequence). Deletions cut 0 bases from V and 5 bases from J, with 4 bases between. CDR3 in DNA: TGTGCCAGCAGTTTATCCGGGACCGGGGAGCTGTTTTTT. Translated: CASSLSGTGELFF.

The rearrangement links TRBV7-2 to TRBJ2-7; TRBD1 might be the D (5 bases). V was shortened by 1 base and J by 10 bases, with 8 bases between the two germline ends. Germline V CDR1 and CDR2: SGHTA, FQGNSA. The length of the CDR3 is 11 residues. For the CDR3, the DNA is TGTGCCAGCAGCTTAGGGCAGGGTCAGTACTTC. Protein: CASSLGQGQYF.

This chain connects TRBV11-2 to TRBJ2-5; D possibly matches TRBD1 or TRBD2 (5 bases each). CDR1 and CDR2 from the germline V gene are SGHAT and FQNNGV. The CDR3 extends over 15 amino acids. V shed 5 bases and J shed 0 bases, with 13 bases lying between them. DNA for the CDR3: TGTGCCAGCAGCCCTACCCCGGGACACCAAGAGACCCAGTACTTC. Translated: CASSPTPGHQETQYF.

The rearrangement links TRBV6-2 or TRBV6-3 to TRBJ2-1; tentative D call: TRBD1 (6 bases). Germline V gene data show CDR1 as MNHEY and CDR2 as SVGEGT. The V and J ends lost 6 bases and 5 bases respectively, with 11 bases between them. This CDR3 has 13 residues. The CDR3 DNA sequence: TGTGCCAGCAGCCAGAACAGGGACAATGAGCAGTTCTTC. Encoded protein: CASSQNRDNEQFF.

This clonotype was counted only a few times. The chain carries TRBV10-2 and TRBJ2-6; 7 nucleotides match TRBD1. CDR1 and CDR2 (germline): WSHSY, SAAADI. J was trimmed by 0 bases and V by 1 base; bases with no gene match: 12. This CDR3 region has 20 residues. The CDR3 region has the DNA TGCGCCAGCAGTGAGTGGGGACAGTTTTCTTTCCTCTCTGGGGCCAACGTCCTGACTTTC. Protein sequence: CASSEWGQFSFLSGANVLTF.

This chain joins TRBV4-2 and TRBJ2-5; the D is unclear. The CDR3 is 14 amino acids. V was cut by 5 bases and J by 1 base, with 11 bases left in between. Germline CDR1 reads LGHNA; CDR2 reads YNFKEQ. The CDR3 sequence: CASSDRGTQETQYF. DNA of the CDR3: TGTGCCAGCAGCGATCGCGGAACCCAAGAGACCCAGTACTTC.

CDR3 nucleotides: TGTGCTAGTGGTTTGATTGGGGTCGATACGCAGTATTTT. Protein sequence: CASGLIGVDTQYF. The V and J genes are TRBV12-5 and TRBJ2-3; unclear D gene. Germline assignment: CDR1 LGHNT and CDR2 FRNRAP. The V gene lost 2 bases and the J gene lost 6 bases, with 9 bases spanning the gap. CDR3 length equals 13 residues.

A few counts support this clonotype. The chain carries TRBV5-1 and TRBJ2-1; 14 positions match TRBD2. CDR1 and CDR2 from the germline V gene are SGHRS and YFSETQ. V shed 4 bases, J shed 5 bases, and the junction held 8 bases outside the gene matches. The CDR3 consists of 17 residues. The CDR3 DNA sequence: TGCGCCAGCAGCCCCGGGACTAGCGGGAGTAGGAACAATGAGCAGTTCTTC. Translating it yields CASSPGTSGSRNNEQFF.